The present T cell receptor (beta chain) was sequenced within a study of cytomegalovirus exposure and HLA in healthy donors. Notes on the study in general: A later analysis revealed that TCR association rates differed between HLA loci, peaking at DRB1 and bottoming out at HLA-C.

On this clone itself: Its cognate antigen is unknown.

The ends were cut back, 4 bases at V and 0 bases at J, with 26 bases in the middle. The CDR3 extends over 20 amino acids. The germline CDR1 and CDR2 sequences are LGHNA and YNFKEQ. This PCR relied on a set of 60 Vbeta primers and 13 Jbeta primers. Some clones are missing from TCRdb's copy, which holds only in-frame ones; the method was immunoSEQ multiplex PCR. The sample records approximately 180,000 clones, around 86% being singletons. The sequenced material came from PBMCs. The TCR originated in a woman under 30 in good health and CMV-seronegative. The chain combines TRBV4-2 with TRBJ2-3, with TRBD1 as a possible D gene (6 bases). This chain's CDR3 is CASSPNLAPSGHPSTDTQYF. The CDR3 nucleotides read TGTGCCAGCAGCCCTAACCTGGCTCCGTCGGGACACCCTAGCACAGATACGCAGTATTTT.